The next 26 T cell receptor beta chains were all read from a single sample in a study of post-analysis software for immune sequencing data. Whole-study findings and limits: Four or five TRBV segments, TRBV5-6, TRBV5-1 and TRBV20-1 among them, were found more frequent in patients than controls.

cDNA libraries for TCR beta contained unique molecular identifiers. Via MiXCR, TCRdb re-called the PCR reads, giving one row per CDR3 protein. This table holds more than 450,000 distinct CDR3 sequences, roughly 34% found once. The antigens for these receptors are not known. The sequencing input was blood. These receptors all stem from a girl aged 2 to 17 with multiple sclerosis.

This clonotype was detected many times. The chain joins TRBV6-1 to TRBJ2-5, with 7 nucleotides matching TRBD1. Trimming removed 6 bases from V and 1 base from J; junction bases left unmatched: 8. CDR1 MNHNS and CDR2 SASEGT come from the germline V gene. There are 15 residues in the CDR3. The CDR3 nucleotides are TGTGCCAGCAGCTACAGGGGTCCCCTCCAAGAGACCCAGTACTTC. As protein: CASSYRGPLQETQYF.

This clonotype was seen a handful of times. The chain carries TRBV27 and TRBJ2-5; 12 nucleotides agree with TRBD1. The J segment lost 5 bases and the V segment lost 3 bases, leaving 7 bases of the junction unmatched. CDR1 is MNHEY, CDR2 SMNVEV, per germline (reference sequence). This CDR3 is built from 16 residues. CDR3 sequence: CASSFSGTGGFETQYF. The CDR3 bases are TGTGCCAGCAGTTTTTCCGGGACAGGGGGCTTCGAGACCCAGTACTTC.

The chain combines TRBV6-1 with TRBJ1-1, with unresolved D. The V end was cut by 2 bases, the J end by 4 bases, with 11 bases between. This CDR3 has 14 amino acids. Germline values: CDR1 MNHNS, CDR2 SASEGT. CDR3 sequence reads: CASSELGRTTEAFF. CDR3 DNA: TGTGCCAGCAGTGAACTAGGGAGGACCACTGAAGCTTTCTTT.

The chain carries TRBV16 and TRBJ2-7, with D unresolved. The end of the DNA is better explained by TRBJ2-5, so the J call may be wrong. CDR3 length equals 14 residues. Germline V gives CDR1 KGHSY, CDR2 FQNENV. The CDR3 sequence is CASSQSSSSETQYF. For the CDR3, the DNA is TGTGCCAGCAGCCAATCTTCTTCCTCAGAGACCCAGTACTTC.

In its sample, this clonotype was seen a few times. The V and J genes are TRBV5-1 and TRBJ1-1; TRBD1 is a possible D gene (5 bases). The germline V gene has CDR1 SGHRS and CDR2 YFSETQ. The CDR3 is 13 amino acids. V was shortened by 8 bases and J by 8 bases, with 19 bases between the two germline ends. This CDR3 reads CASSRGTAREAFF. The CDR3 nucleotides are TGCGCCAGTAGCCGGGGGACGGCCCGAGAAGCTTTCTTT.

The table lists this clonotype with a few counts. J is TRBJ2-5 and V is TRBV5-6; possibly TRBD1 or TRBD2 for D (6 bases each). CDR1 is SGHDT, CDR2 YYEEEE, per germline. V lost 3 bases, J lost 5 bases, and 14 bases lay in between. The CDR3 loop spans 14 amino acids. The CDR3 coding sequence is TGTGCCAGCAGCTCAAACAGGGCGGGGGAGACCCAGTACTTC. This codes for CASSSNRAGETQYF. Looking up the rest from reference TRBV5-6 and TRBJ2-5 gives the full variable domain: DAGVTQSPTHLIKTRGQQVTLRCSPKSGHDTVSWYQQALGQGPQFIFQYYEEEERQRGNFPDRFSGHQFPNYSSELNVNALLLGDSALYLCASSSNRAGETQYFGPGTRLLVL.

The J gene is TRBJ2-3, the V gene TRBV14; D call uncertain. Germline V gene lookup returns CDR1 SGHDN and CDR2 FVKESK. V was pared by 0 bases and J by 0 bases, with 13 bases between. This CDR3 contains 17 residues. CDR3 sequence: CASSQEPIGSSTDTQYF. CDR3 nucleotides: TGTGCCAGCAGCCAAGAACCCATTGGATCTAGCACAGATACGCAGTATTTT.

This clonotype was observed a few times. J is TRBJ2-1 and V is TRBV4-1, with D perhaps matching TRBD2 (5 bases). Trimming removed 1 base from V and 0 bases from J, with 16 bases in between. The length of the CDR3 is 18 residues. Germline values: CDR1 MGHRA, CDR2 YSYEKL. The CDR3 DNA sequence: TGCGCCAGCAGCCAAGGGAGGTGGCGGAGGAGCTCCTACAATGAGCAGTTCTTC. Translated, it gives CASSQGRWRRSSYNEQFF.

This clonotype was seen a few times. The chain has TRBV11-2 and TRBJ2-1, with 8 bases matching TRBD1. The germline CDR1 and CDR2 sequences are SGHAT and FQNNGV. The CDR3 is made up of 17 amino acids. V lost 1 base and J lost 1; bases outside the gene matches: 6. This CDR3 is CASSLVPDRGSYNEQFF. CDR3 bases: TGTGCCAGCAGCTTAGTCCCCGACAGGGGTTCCTACAATGAGCAGTTCTTC.

The rearrangement links TRBV20-1 to TRBJ1-1; D may be TRBD1 (6 bases). Germline values: CDR1 DFQATT, CDR2 SNEGSKA (reference sequence). The CDR3 spans 12 residues. With 6 bases removed from V and 1 base from J, the gap between germline ends came to 9 bases. The chain's CDR3 is CSAPGQNTEAFF. The CDR3 DNA reads as TGCAGTGCCCCGGGACAGAACACTGAAGCTTTCTTT.

The chain joins TRBV2 to TRBJ2-7, with a possible D match to TRBD1 (6 bases). Germline lookup yields CDR1 SNHLY and CDR2 FYNNEI. Deletions cut 8 bases from V and 0 bases from J, with 11 bases between. This CDR3 comprises 13 residues. CDR3 bases: TGTGCCAGCCTGAGGACAGACTCCTACGAGCAGTACTTC. It encodes CASLRTDSYEQYF.

The chain recombines TRBV5-1 with TRBJ1-5, with TRBD1 identical over 8 bases. V was pared by 2 bases and J by 1 base, with 14 bases of the junction left unmatched. This CDR3 has 19 amino acids. CDR1 is SGHRS, CDR2 YFSETQ, per germline. The CDR3 spells CASSFHPLGQGGSNQPQHF. For the CDR3, the DNA is TGCGCCAGCAGCTTTCATCCTTTAGGACAGGGCGGGAGCAATCAGCCCCAGCATTTT.

This clonotype turned up a few times. The chain has TRBV20-1 and TRBJ2-1; TRBD1 matches 7 bases. Germline assignment: CDR1 DFQATT and CDR2 SNEGSKA (reference sequence). The junction had 5 bases not matched to a gene; V was cut back by 3 bases and J by 0 bases. This CDR3 region has 15 residues. In nucleotides, the CDR3 is TGCAGTGCTAGGGTAGGGACAGACTCCTACAATGAGCAGTTCTTC. Residues: CSARVGTDSYNEQFF.

This clonotype has more than one count but fewer than ten. The V and J genes are TRBV7-2 and TRBJ2-6; no definite D call. Germline CDR1 SGHTA, CDR2 FQGNSA. This CDR3 comprises 16 residues. V was cut by 5 bases and J by 0 bases, with 11 bases left in between. CDR3 region: CASSPSIASGANVLTF. In DNA form, the CDR3 reads TGTGCCAGCAGCCCCTCGATCGCCTCTGGGGCCAACGTCCTGACTTTC.

This clonotype showed up many times. The chain is built from TRBV4-1 and TRBJ2-7; D is undetermined. The CDR3 runs 16 residues. The germline V and J ends were trimmed by 0 bases and 3 bases, with 15 bases remaining between them. Germline values: CDR1 MGHRA, CDR2 YSYEKL. In DNA form, the CDR3 reads TGCGCCAGCAGCCAAGAAGTCGCTCAAGAAGGCTACGAGCAGTACTTC. It specifies CASSQEVAQEGYEQYF.

The chain combines TRBV7-2 with TRBJ1-2; weak D call: TRBD1 (5 bases). The germline V and J ends were trimmed by 1 base and 3 bases, with 15 bases remaining between them. The CDR3 extends over 16 amino acids. The germline V gene has CDR1 SGHTA and CDR2 FQGNSA. This CDR3 reads CASSLGVGGPDYGYTF. The CDR3 DNA reads as TGTGCCAGCAGCTTAGGAGTGGGGGGACCGGACTATGGCTACACCTTC.

V is TRBV5-5 and J is TRBJ2-7; a possible D gene is TRBD2 (6 bases). Germline V gene lookup returns CDR1 SGHKS and CDR2 YYEKEE (reference sequence). V dropped 0 bases and J dropped 2 bases, with 12 bases sitting between them. CDR3 length: 15 residues. As DNA, the CDR3 is TGTGCCAGCAGCTTGGGGGCTGGGGGGACCTACGAGCAGTACTTC. It yields the protein CASSLGAGGTYEQYF.

This chain joins TRBV6-1 and TRBJ1-1; D gene ambiguous. The CDR3 runs to 13 residues. Germline CDR1 and CDR2: MNHNS and SASEGT. Trimming cost V 8 bases and J 0 bases, with 10 bases left between them. The DNA for the CDR3 is TGTGCCAGCCAAAGAGGGATGAACACTGAAGCTTTCTTT. It codes for CASQRGMNTEAFF.

This chain joins TRBV20-1 and TRBJ2-7, with D possibly called TRBD1 or TRBD2 (5 bases each). The J call is doubtful: the DNA matches TRBJ2-5 better. CDR3 length: 11 amino acids. The germline CDR1 and CDR2 sequences are DFQATT and SNEGSKA (reference sequence). CDR3 sequence reads: CSATGRGTQYF. CDR3 DNA: TGCAGTGCTACGGGACGGGGGACCCAGTACTTC.

V is TRBV2 and J is TRBJ1-2; TRBD1 matches 10 bases. Losses at the gene ends were 6 bases for V and 8 bases for J; bases not matched to a gene: 6. Germline lookup yields CDR1 SNHLY and CDR2 FYNNEI. The CDR3 runs to 13 residues. CDR3 sequence (DNA): TGTGCCAGCAGGGACGACAGGGGGCTCGGCTACACCTTC. It specifies CASRDDRGLGYTF.

The chain's CDR3 is CASEAGTYEQYF. The DNA of the CDR3 is TGTGCCAGCGAGGCAGGAACCTACGAGCAGTACTTC. This chain links TRBV12-3 or TRBV12-4 with TRBJ2-7, with D unclear. V was trimmed by 8 bases and J by 2 bases, leaving 10 bases between them. CDR3 length: 12 residues.

The chain employs TRBV27 and TRBJ2-1; 11 bases match TRBD1. V lost 0 bases and J lost 9; bases outside the gene matches: 1. Per germline, CDR1 MNHEY and CDR2 SMNVEV (reference sequence). The CDR3 loop spans 14 amino acids. The DNA for the CDR3 is TGTGCCAGCAGTTTATCGGACAGGGGGCTTGAGCAGTTCTTC. It encodes CASSLSDRGLEQFF.

The chain carries TRBV4-1 and TRBJ1-2, with D perhaps matching TRBD1 (5 bases). The CDR3 length is 15 residues. V was clipped by 0 bases and J by 3 bases, with 11 bases between them. Germline V gene sequence: CDR1 MGHRA, CDR2 YSYEKL. The CDR3 bases are TGCGCCAGCAGCCAAGAACCGGGACCGTACTATGGCTACACCTTC. It encodes CASSQEPGPYYGYTF.

Worth noting for this clonotype: Germline and junction disagree at one end, which may indicate a read error. This chain links TRBV7-2 with TRBJ1-1; tentative D call: TRBD1 (6 bases). This CDR3 contains 14 residues. The germline V gene has CDR1 SGHTA and CDR2 FQGNSA. CDR3: CASSRTVPNTEGFF. CDR3 coding DNA: TGCGCCAGCAGCCGGACAGTCCCGAACACTGAAGGTTTCTTT.

The chain joins TRBV29-1 to TRBJ2-3, with 7 bases fitting TRBD2. The CDR3 contains 13 residues. Germline CDR1 reads SQVTM; CDR2 reads ANQGSEA. The V and J ends lost 4 bases and 2 bases, in that order; junction bases with no gene match: 3. The CDR3 spells CSVVTSATDTQYF. The CDR3 DNA reads as TGCAGCGTTGTCACTAGCGCCACAGATACGCAGTATTTT.

The chain employs TRBV5-1 and TRBJ2-5; D remains ambiguous. Trimming took 0 bases from V and 11 from J, leaving 17 bases between them. The CDR3 spans 14 residues. Germline V CDR1 and CDR2: SGHRS, YFSETQ. The CDR3 DNA reads TGCGCCAGCAGCTTGGCCGGTGCCAACAATGAGCAGTACTTC. It encodes CASSLAGANNEQYF.